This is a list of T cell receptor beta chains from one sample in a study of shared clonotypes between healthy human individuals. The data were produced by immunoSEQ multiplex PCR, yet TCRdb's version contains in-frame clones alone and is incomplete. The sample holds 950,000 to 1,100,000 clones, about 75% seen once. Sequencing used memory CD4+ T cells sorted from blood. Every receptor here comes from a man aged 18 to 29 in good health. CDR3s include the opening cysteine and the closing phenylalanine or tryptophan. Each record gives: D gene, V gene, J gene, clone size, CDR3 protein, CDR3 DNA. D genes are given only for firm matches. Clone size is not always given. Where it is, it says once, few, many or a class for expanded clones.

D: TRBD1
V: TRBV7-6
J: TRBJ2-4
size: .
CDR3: CASSLGQGYIQYF
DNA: TGTGCCAGCAGCTTAGGACAGGGTTACATTCAGTACTTC

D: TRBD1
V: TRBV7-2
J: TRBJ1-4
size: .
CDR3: CASSPTGATNEKLFF
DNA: TGTGCCAGCAGCCCTACAGGGGCAACTAATGAAAAACTGTTTTTT

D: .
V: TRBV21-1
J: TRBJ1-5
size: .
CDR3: CASSKGQFLSNQPQHF
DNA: TGTGCCAGCAGCAAGGGACAGTTCCTTAGCAATCAGCCCCAGCATTTT

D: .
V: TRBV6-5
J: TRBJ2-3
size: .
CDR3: CASSYLGRLTDTQYF
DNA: TGTGCCAGCAGTTATCTAGGCAGGCTCACAGATACGCAGTATTTT

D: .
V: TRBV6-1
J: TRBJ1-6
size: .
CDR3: CASSGRAPSPDNSPLHF
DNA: TGTGCCAGCAGTGGACGGGCCCCCTCTCCTGATAATTCACCCCTCCACTTT

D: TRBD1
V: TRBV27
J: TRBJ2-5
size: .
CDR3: CASSLAGGTQYF
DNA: TGTGCCAGCAGTTTAGCAGGGGGCACCCAGTACTTC

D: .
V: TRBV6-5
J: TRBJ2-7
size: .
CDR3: CASSQRETREQYF
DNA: TGTGCCAGCAGTCAAAGGGAAACCCGCGAGCAGTACTTC

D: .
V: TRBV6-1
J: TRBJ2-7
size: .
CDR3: CASSELWRGPDSREQYF
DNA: TGTGCCAGCAGTGAATTGTGGAGGGGGCCAGATTCGAGGGAGCAGTACTTC

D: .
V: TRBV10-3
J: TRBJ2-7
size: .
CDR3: CAISPTGLSAYEQYF
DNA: TGTGCCATCAGTCCCACGGGACTCTCGGCCTACGAGCAGTACTTC

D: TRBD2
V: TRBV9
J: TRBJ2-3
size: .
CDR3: CARRAGPSTDTQYF
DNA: TGTGCCCGAAGAGCGGGGCCTAGCACAGATACGCAGTATTTT

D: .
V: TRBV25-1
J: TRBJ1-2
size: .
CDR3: CASSEYGSYGYTF
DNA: TGTGCCAGCAGTGAATATGGGAGCTATGGCTACACCTTC

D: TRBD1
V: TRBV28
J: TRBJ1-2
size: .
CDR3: CASSPVTGGRDQDGYTF
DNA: TGTGCCAGCAGCCCCGTTACAGGGGGAAGAGACCAGGATGGCTACACCTTC

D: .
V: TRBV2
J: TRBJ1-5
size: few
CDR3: CASSDRGGGHQHF
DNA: TGTGCCAGCAGTGACAGGGGTGGGGGTCACCAGCATTTT

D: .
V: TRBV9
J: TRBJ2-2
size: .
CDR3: CASSGGPNFGELFF
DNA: TGTGCCAGCAGCGGAGGACCGAACTTCGGGGAGCTGTTTTTT

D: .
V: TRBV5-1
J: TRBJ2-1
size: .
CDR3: CASSVNVGSYNEQFF
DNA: TGCGCCAGCAGCGTGAACGTGGGCTCCTACAATGAGCAGTTCTTC

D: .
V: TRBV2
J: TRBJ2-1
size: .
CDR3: CASSEGGPSEQFF
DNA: TGTGCCAGCAGTGAAGGAGGTCCTAGTGAGCAGTTCTTC

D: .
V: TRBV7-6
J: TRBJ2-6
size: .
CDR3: CASSTEATGANVLTF
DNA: TGTGCCAGCAGCACAGAGGCTACCGGGGCCAACGTCCTGACTTTC

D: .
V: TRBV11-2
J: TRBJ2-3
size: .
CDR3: CASSSPNKDTQYF
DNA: TGTGCCAGCAGCTCACCCAATAAAGATACGCAGTATTTT

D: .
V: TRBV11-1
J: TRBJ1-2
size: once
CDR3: CASSLNNYGYTF
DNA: TGTGCCAGCAGCCTGAATAACTATGGCTACACCTTC

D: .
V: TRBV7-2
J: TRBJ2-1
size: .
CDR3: CASSLVGGLSGYEQFF
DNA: TGTGCCAGCAGCCTAGTGGGGGGACTTTCAGGTTATGAGCAGTTCTTC

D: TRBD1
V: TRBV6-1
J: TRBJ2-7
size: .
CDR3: CASRGQGLSSYEQYF
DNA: TGTGCCAGCAGAGGACAGGGCCTAAGCTCCTACGAGCAGTACTTC

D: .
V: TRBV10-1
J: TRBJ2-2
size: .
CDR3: CASTQDSVSGELFF
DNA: TGCGCCAGCACCCAGGACAGTGTATCCGGGGAGCTGTTTTTT

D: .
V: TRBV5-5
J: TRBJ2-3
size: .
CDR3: CASSFTGYPDTQYF
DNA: TGTGCCAGCAGCTTCACAGGGTACCCAGATACGCAGTATTTT

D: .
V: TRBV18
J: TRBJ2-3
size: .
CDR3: CASSPAGITSTDTQYF
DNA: TGTGCCAGCTCACCAGCAGGGATTACTAGCACAGATACGCAGTATTTT

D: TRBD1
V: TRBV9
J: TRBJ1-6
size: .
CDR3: CASSAGTADSPLHF
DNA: TGTGCCAGCAGCGCCGGGACAGCCGATTCCCCCCTCCACTTT

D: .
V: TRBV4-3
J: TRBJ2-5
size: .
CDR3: CASSQGDGVFETQYF
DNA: TGCGCCAGCAGCCAAGGGGACGGAGTATTTGAGACCCAGTACTTC

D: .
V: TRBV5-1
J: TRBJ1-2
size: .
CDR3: CASSLPNQDGYTF
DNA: TGCGCCAGCAGCCTGCCGAACCAAGATGGCTACACCTTC

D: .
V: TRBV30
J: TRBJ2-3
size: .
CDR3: CAWSLGETDTQYF
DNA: TGTGCCTGGAGTTTAGGGGAAACAGATACGCAGTATTTT

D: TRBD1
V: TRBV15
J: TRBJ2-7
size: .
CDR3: CATSGTDYEQYF
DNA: TGTGCCACCAGCGGGACAGACTACGAGCAGTACTTC

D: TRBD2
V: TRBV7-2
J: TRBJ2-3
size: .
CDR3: CASSSRTSGSTDTQYF
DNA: TGTGCCAGCAGCTCCAGGACTAGCGGAAGCACAGATACGCAGTATTTT

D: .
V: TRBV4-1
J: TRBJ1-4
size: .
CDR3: CASSQGNGNEKLFF
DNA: TGCGCCAGCAGCCAAGGCAACGGAAATGAAAAACTGTTTTTT

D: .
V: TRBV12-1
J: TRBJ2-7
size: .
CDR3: CASSFGTAGDLGEQYF
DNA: TGTGCCAGCAGCTTTGGGACAGCGGGGGACCTTGGAGAGCAGTACTTC

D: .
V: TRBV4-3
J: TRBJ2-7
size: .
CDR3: CASSQDVGVKSSYEQYF
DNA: TGCGCCAGCAGCCAAGATGTCGGGGTCAAGAGCTCCTACGAGCAGTACTTC

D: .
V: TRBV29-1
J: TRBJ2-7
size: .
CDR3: CSVGQARYEQYF
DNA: TGCAGCGTTGGACAGGCGCGCTACGAGCAGTACTTC

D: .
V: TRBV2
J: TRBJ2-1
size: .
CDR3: CASSGVGRSEQFF
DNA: TGTGCCAGCAGTGGGGTAGGTCGATCTGAGCAGTTCTTC

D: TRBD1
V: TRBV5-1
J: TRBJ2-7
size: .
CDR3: CASSVQGASAYEQYF
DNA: TGCGCCAGCAGCGTGCAGGGGGCCTCCGCGTACGAGCAGTACTTC

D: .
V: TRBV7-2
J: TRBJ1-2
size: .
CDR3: CASSLIPGVEGYTF
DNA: TGTGCCAGCAGCTTAATTCCGGGGGTGGAAGGCTACACCTTC

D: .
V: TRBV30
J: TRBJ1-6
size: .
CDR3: CAWSVRGGDSPLHF
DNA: TGTGCCTGGAGTGTAAGGGGTGGGGATTCACCCCTCCACTTT

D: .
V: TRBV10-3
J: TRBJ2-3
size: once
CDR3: CAISESPGGSDTQYF
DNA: TGTGCCATCAGTGAGTCGCCGGGGGGCTCAGATACGCAGTATTTT

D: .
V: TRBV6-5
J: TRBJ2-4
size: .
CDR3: CASSFRGDIQYF
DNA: TGTGCCAGCAGCTTCAGGGGAGACATTCAGTACTTC

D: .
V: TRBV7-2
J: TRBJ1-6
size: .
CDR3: CASSLVTSNSPLHF
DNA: TGTGCCAGCAGCTTAGTAACCAGTAATTCACCCCTCCACTTT

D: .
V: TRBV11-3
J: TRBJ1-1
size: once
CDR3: CASSIGPYTEAFF
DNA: TGTGCCAGCAGCATCGGACCTTACACTGAAGCTTTCTTT

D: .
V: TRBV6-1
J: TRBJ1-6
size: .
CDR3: CASSEFASQYNSPLHF
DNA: TGTGCCAGCAGTGAATTTGCCAGTCAATATAATTCACCCCTCCACTTT

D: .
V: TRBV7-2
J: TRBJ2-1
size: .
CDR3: CASSPMGPNEQFF
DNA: TGTGCCAGCAGCCCCATGGGCCCCAATGAGCAGTTCTTC

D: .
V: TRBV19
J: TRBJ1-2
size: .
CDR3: CASSPGQRRYGYTF
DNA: TGTGCCAGTAGCCCCGGGCAGAGAAGGTATGGCTACACCTTC

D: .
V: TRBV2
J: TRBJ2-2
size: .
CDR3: CASRRTNTGELFF
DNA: TGTGCCAGCAGGCGCACGAACACCGGGGAGCTGTTTTTT

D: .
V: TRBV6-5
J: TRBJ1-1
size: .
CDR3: CASQGRLNTEAFF
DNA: TGTGCCAGCCAGGGACGGCTGAACACTGAAGCTTTCTTT

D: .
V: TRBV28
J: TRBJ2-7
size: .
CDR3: CASSSPGSASYEQYF
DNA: TGTGCCAGCAGTTCCCCGGGTAGCGCCTCCTACGAGCAGTACTTC

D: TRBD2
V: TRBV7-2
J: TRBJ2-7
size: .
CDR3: CASSLGLAGGPWNEQYF
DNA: TGTGCCAGCAGCTTAGGACTAGCGGGGGGGCCCTGGAACGAGCAGTACTTC

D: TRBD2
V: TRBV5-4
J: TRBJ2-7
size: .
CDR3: CASSVGTSGREQYF
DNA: TGTGCCAGCAGCGTGGGGACTAGCGGGAGAGAGCAGTACTTC

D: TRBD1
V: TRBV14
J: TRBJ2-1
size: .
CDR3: CASSPDWTGEQFF
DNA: TGTGCCAGCAGCCCAGATTGGACAGGGGAGCAGTTCTTC

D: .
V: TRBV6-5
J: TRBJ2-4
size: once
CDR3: CASSPGGKNIQYF
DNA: TGTGCCAGCAGTCCAGGCGGGAAAAACATTCAGTACTTC

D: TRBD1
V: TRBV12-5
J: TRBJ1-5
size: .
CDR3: CASGSGTDNQPQHF
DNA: TGTGCTAGTGGTTCCGGGACAGACAATCAGCCCCAGCATTTT

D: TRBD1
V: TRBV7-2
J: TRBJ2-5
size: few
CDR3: CASSSQGAAETQYF
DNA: TGTGCCAGCAGCTCCCAGGGGGCAGCAGAGACCCAGTACTTC

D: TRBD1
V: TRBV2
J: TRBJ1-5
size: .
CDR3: CASSPDRDQPQHF
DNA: TGTGCCAGCAGCCCCGACAGGGATCAGCCCCAGCATTTT

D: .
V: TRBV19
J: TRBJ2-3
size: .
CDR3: CASSRTYGTDTQYF
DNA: TGTGCCAGTAGCCGGACATATGGCACAGATACGCAGTATTTT

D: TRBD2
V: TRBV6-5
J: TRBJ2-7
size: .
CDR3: CASSYSSSGTYEQYF
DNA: TGTGCCAGCAGTTACTCGTCCAGCGGGACCTACGAGCAGTACTTC

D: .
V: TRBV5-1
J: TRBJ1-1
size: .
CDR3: CASSLGAGVNTEAFF
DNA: TGCGCCAGCAGCTTGGGGGCAGGGGTTAACACTGAAGCTTTCTTT

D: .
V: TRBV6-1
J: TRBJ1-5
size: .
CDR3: CASSELANSPNQPQHF
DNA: TGTGCCAGCAGTGAATTGGCAAATTCGCCGAATCAGCCCCAGCATTTT

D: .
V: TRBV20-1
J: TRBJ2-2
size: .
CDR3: CSARRAGELFF
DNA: TGCAGTGCTAGGAGAGCCGGGGAGCTGTTTTTT